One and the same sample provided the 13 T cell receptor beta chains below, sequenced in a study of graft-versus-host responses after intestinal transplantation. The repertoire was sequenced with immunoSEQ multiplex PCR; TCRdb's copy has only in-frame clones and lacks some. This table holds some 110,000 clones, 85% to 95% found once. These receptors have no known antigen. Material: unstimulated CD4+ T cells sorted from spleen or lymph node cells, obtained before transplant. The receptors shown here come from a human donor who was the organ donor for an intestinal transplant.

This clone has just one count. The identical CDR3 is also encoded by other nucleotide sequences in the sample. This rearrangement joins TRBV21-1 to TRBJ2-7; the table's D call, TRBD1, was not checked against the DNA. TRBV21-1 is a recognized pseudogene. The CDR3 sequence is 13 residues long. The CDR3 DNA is TGTGCCAGCAGAACCGAACAGGGTACTGAGCAGTACTTC. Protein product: CASRTEQGTEQYF.

CDR3 region: CASSYTGGNEQFF. CDR3 in DNA: TGTGCCAGCAGTTACACAGGAGGCAATGAGCAGTTCTTC. This chain connects TRBV6-5 to TRBJ2-1; D is perhaps TRBD1 or TRBD2 (5 bases each). V was pared by 2 bases and J by 6 bases, with 8 bases between. CDR1 and CDR2 from the germline V gene are MNHEY and SVGAGI. CDR3 length: 13 residues.

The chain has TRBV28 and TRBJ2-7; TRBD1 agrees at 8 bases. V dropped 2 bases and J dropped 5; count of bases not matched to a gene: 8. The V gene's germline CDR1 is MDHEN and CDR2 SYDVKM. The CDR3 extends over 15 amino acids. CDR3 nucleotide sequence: TGTGCCAGCAGTTTACGCCAGACAGGGGCGGACGAGCAGTACTTC. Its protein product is CASSLRQTGADEQYF.

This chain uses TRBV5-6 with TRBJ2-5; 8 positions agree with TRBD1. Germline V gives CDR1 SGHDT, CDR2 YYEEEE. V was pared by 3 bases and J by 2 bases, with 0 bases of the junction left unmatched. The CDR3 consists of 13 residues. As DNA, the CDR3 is TGTGCCAGCAGCTACAGGGGGCAAGAGACCCAGTACTTC. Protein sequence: CASSYRGQETQYF.

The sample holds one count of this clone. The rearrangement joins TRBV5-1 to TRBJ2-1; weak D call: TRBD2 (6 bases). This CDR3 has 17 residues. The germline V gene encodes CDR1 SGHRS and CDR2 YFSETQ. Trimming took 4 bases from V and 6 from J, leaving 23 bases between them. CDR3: CASSPTLGGNLVNEQFF. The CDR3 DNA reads TGCGCCAGCAGCCCTACATTGGGCGGGAATTTAGTCAATGAGCAGTTCTTC.

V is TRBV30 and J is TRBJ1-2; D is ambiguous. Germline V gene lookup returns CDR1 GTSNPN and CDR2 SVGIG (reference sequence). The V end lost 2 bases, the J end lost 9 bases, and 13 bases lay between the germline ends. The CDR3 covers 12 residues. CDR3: CAWSRQPIRYTF. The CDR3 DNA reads TGTGCCTGGAGTCGGCAGCCGATACGCTACACCTTC.

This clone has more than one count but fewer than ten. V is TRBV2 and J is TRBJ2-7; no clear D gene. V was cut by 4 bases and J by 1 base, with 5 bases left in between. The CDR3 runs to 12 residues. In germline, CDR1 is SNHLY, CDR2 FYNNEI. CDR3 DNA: TGTGCCAGCAGTGCCCAATCCTACGAGCAGTACTTC. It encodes CASSAQSYEQYF.

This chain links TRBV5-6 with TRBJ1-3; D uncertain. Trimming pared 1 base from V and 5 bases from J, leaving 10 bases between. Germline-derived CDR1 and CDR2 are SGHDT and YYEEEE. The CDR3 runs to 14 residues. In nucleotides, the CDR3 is TGTGCCAGCAGCTTGTTGCCCCTCCGAAACACCATATATTTT. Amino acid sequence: CASSLLPLRNTIYF.

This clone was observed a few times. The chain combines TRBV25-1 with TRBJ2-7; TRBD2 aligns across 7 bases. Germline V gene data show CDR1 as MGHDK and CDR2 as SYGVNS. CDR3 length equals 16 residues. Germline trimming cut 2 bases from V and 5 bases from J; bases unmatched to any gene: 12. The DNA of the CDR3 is TGTGCCAGCAGTGAAATGGGAGGGCAGGGTAGAAACGAGCAGTACTTC. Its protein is CASSEMGGQGRNEQYF.

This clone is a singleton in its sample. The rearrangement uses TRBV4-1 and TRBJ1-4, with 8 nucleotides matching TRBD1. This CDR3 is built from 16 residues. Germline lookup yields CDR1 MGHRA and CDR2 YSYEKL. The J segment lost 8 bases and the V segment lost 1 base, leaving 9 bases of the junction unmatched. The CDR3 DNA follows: TGCGCCAGCAGCCAAGTTGGCAGGACAGGGTCGGAAAAACTGTTTTTT. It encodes CASSQVGRTGSEKLFF.

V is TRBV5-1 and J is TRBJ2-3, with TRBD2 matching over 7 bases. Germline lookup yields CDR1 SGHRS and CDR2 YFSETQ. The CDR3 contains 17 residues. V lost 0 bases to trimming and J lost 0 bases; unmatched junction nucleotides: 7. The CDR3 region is CASSLVQAGTSTDTQYF. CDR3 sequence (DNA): TGCGCCAGCAGCTTGGTCCAAGCGGGAACGAGCACAGATACGCAGTATTTT.

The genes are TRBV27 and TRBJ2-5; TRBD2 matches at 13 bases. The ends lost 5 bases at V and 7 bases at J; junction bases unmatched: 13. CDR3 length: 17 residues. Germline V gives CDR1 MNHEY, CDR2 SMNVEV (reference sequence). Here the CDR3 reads CASSPGTSGAMGATQYF. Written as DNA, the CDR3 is TGTGCCAGCAGTCCAGGGACTAGCGGGGCGATGGGAGCGACCCAGTACTTC.

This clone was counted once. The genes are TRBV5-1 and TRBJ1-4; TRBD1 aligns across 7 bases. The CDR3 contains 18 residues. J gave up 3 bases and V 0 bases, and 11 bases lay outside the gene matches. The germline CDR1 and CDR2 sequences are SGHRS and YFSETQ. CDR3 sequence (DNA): TGCGCCAGCAGCTTGGCTGGGGGGACAGCAGTAGCTAATGAAAAACTGTTTTTT. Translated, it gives CASSLAGGTAVANEKLFF.